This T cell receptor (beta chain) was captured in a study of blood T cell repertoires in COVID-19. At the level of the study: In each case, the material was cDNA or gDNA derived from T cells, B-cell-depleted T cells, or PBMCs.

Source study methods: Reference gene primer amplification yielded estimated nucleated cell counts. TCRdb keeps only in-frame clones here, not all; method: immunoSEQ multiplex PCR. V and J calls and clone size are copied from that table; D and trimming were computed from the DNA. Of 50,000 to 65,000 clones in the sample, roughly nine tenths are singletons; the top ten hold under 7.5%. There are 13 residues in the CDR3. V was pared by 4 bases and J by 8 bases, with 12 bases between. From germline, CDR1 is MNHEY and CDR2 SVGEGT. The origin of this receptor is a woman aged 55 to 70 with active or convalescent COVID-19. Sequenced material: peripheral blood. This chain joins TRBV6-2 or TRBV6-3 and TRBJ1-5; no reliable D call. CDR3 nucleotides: TGTGCCAGCAGTTCCGACGGCGGGGAGCCCCAGCATTTT. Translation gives CASSSDGGEPQHF.